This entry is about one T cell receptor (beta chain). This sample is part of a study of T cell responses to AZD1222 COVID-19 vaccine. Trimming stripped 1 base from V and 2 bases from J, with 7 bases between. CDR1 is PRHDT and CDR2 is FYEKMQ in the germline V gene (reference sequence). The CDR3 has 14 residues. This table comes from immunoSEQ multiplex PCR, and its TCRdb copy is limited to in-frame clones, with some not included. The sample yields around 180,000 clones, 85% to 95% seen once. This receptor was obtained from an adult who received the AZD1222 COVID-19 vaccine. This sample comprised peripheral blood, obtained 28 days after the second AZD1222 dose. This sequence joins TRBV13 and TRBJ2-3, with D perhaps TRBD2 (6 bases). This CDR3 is CASSLAGATDTQYF. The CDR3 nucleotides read TGTGCCAGCAGCTTAGCGGGAGCCACAGATACGCAGTATTTT.